The 28 T cell receptor beta chains below were found in one sample sequenced in a study of T cells after yellow fever vaccination. TCRdb redid the calling of the 5' RACE reads with MiXCR, one entry per CDR3 protein. The sample consists of hundreds of thousands of distinct CDR3 sequences, less than 20% of them appearing once. Sequencing was performed on PBMCs, taken 15 days after the yellow fever booster vaccination. Receptor source: a man aged 25 to 40 who received the YFV17D yellow fever vaccine.

The chain joins TRBV29-1 to TRBJ2-6, with a weak D call TRBD2 (6 bases). Germline V gene data show CDR1 as SQVTM and CDR2 as ANQGSEA. This CDR3 region has 15 residues. V lost 4 bases to trimming and J lost 0 bases, with 10 bases between them. The DNA for the CDR3 is TGCAGCGTTGCTCCCGGGGGCTCTGGGGCCAACGTCCTGACTTTC. Translated, it gives CSVAPGGSGANVLTF.

The chain couples TRBV12-3 or TRBV12-4 to TRBJ2-7; weak D call: TRBD2 (6 bases). Between the trimmed V and J ends, which lost 7 bases and 3 bases, there was a span of 13 bases. The CDR3 runs 13 residues. CDR3 protein: CASIPVGGYEQYF. CDR3 DNA sequence: TGTGCCAGCATCCCTGTCGGGGGCTACGAGCAGTACTTC.

The CDR3 DNA reads as TGTGCCAGCAGCTCAGGCGGCAGGCGCACCTATGGCTACACCTTC. Protein product: CASSSGGRRTYGYTF. This sequence joins TRBV11-2 and TRBJ1-2; D not resolved. CDR1 is SGHAT, CDR2 FQNNGV, per germline. V was trimmed by 4 bases and J by 4 bases, leaving 16 bases between them. The CDR3 sequence is 15 residues long.

This clonotype was detected a few times. The rearrangement uses TRBV20-1 and TRBJ2-1; D might be TRBD2 (6 bases). The germline V and J ends were trimmed by 5 bases and 6 bases, with 14 bases remaining between them. Germline-derived CDR1 and CDR2 are DFQATT and SNEGSKA (reference sequence). CDR3 length: 13 amino acids. CDR3: CSADPETSNEQFF. CDR3 in DNA: TGCAGTGCTGACCCCGAGACTAGCAATGAGCAGTTCTTC.

V and J are TRBV5-1 and TRBJ2-2, with D perhaps being TRBD1 or TRBD2 (5 bases each). The CDR3 sequence is 14 residues long. The V and J ends lost 3 bases and 3 bases respectively, with 9 bases between them. CDR1 is SGHRS and CDR2 is YFSETQ in the germline V gene. The CDR3, as DNA: TGCGCCAGCAGCTATGGGGACCACACCGGGGAGCTGTTTTTT. Amino acid sequence: CASSYGDHTGELFF.

This clonotype was recorded a few times. The chain joins TRBV28 to TRBJ1-4; TRBD1 is a possible D gene (6 bases). This CDR3 has 14 residues. V dropped 7 bases and J dropped 6 bases, with 15 bases sitting between them. Germline loops: CDR1 MDHEN, CDR2 SYDVKM. CDR3 loop: CASKTGTSYEKLFF. For the CDR3, the DNA is TGTGCCAGCAAGACCGGGACAAGCTATGAAAAACTGTTTTTT.

Comment on this clonotype: A clone one base away is much larger, so this may be a read error. J is TRBJ2-5 and V is TRBV13; D gene unclear. V dropped 5 bases and J dropped 4 bases, with 5 bases sitting between them. Germline V CDR1 and CDR2: PRHDT, FYEKMQ (reference sequence). The CDR3 loop spans 11 amino acids. The DNA for the CDR3 is TGTGCCAGCAGCGCCCTAGAGACCCAGTACTTC. Translation gives CASSALETQYF.

There are a few counts of this clonotype. The V and J genes are TRBV7-2 and TRBJ2-4, with D perhaps matching TRBD2 (6 bases). The V and J ends lost 1 base and 2 bases respectively, with 12 bases between them. Germline CDR1 reads SGHTA; CDR2 reads FQGNSA. The CDR3 is 16 residues long. The CDR3 loop reads CASSLVGRDPKNIQYF. The CDR3 region has the DNA TGTGCCAGCAGCTTAGTAGGGCGGGATCCCAAAAACATTCAGTACTTC.

The chain combines TRBV7-2 with TRBJ2-5; 8 positions agree with TRBD2. V shed 5 bases and J 1 base; nucleotides not matched to a gene: 6. This CDR3 contains 15 residues. From germline, CDR1 is SGHTA and CDR2 FQGNSA. The CDR3 coding sequence is TGTGCCAGCAGCCGAGCTAGCGGGTTCCAAGAGACCCAGTACTTC. It translates to CASSRASGFQETQYF.

This clonotype was observed a few times. The chain joins TRBV7-9 to TRBJ2-7, with a weak D call TRBD1 (6 bases). This CDR3 has 15 amino acids. V was pared by 4 bases and J by 3 bases, with 16 bases between. From germline, CDR1 is SEHNR and CDR2 FQNEAQ (reference sequence). The CDR3 protein is CASSSGPQGGYEQYF. CDR3 sequence (DNA): TGTGCCAGCAGCTCGGGGCCCCAAGGGGGCTACGAGCAGTACTTC. The whole variable domain, filled in from reference TRBV7-9 and TRBJ2-7, reads DTGVSQNPRHKITKRGQNVTFRCDPISEHNRLYWYRQTLGQGPEFLTYFQNEAQLEKSRLLSDRFSAERPKGSFSTLEIQRTEQGDSAMYLCASSSGPQGGYEQYFGPGTRLTVT.

The rearrangement uses TRBV20-1 and TRBJ2-7, with D possibly matching TRBD1 (7 bases). The germline CDR1 and CDR2 sequences are DFQATT and SNEGSKA (reference sequence). V was clipped by 0 bases and J by 2 bases, with 14 bases between them. The CDR3 totals 15 residues. The CDR3 bases are TGCAGTGCTAGAGACGAGCAGGGGGGAACCTACGAGCAGTACTTC. Translation gives CSARDEQGGTYEQYF.

This clonotype has only a few counts. V is TRBV11-2 and J is TRBJ2-3, with 9 bases lining up with TRBD2. V was clipped by 1 base and J by 3 bases; unmatched bases: 5. This CDR3 region has 16 residues. In germline, CDR1 is SGHAT, CDR2 FQNNGV. CDR3 loop: CASSLGQAGGTDTQYF. The DNA for the CDR3 is TGTGCCAGCAGCTTAGGTCAAGCGGGAGGTACAGATACGCAGTATTTT.

This clonotype has only a few counts. The chain employs TRBV2 and TRBJ2-5; no firm D call. The CDR3 length is 13 residues. The germline V gene encodes CDR1 SNHLY and CDR2 FYNNEI. The germline V and J ends were trimmed by 4 bases and 1 base, with 7 bases remaining between them. The DNA for the CDR3 is TGTGCCAGCAGTGTACGATCCCAAGAGACCCAGTACTTC. It encodes CASSVRSQETQYF.

This clonotype was picked up many times. This sequence joins TRBV4-3 and TRBJ2-1, with 7 bases lining up with TRBD2. Germline V gives CDR1 LGHNA, CDR2 YSLEER. CDR3 length: 17 residues. Trimming removed 1 base from V and 2 bases from J; junction bases left unmatched: 8. CDR3 sequence: CASSQGAQRDTYNEQFF. CDR3 sequence (DNA): TGCGCCAGCAGCCAAGGGGCACAGCGGGATACCTACAATGAGCAGTTCTTC.

The chain carries TRBV20-1 and TRBJ1-4; the D gene is possibly TRBD1 (5 bases). CDR3 length: 14 residues. The V end was cut by 4 bases, the J end by 5 bases, with 14 bases between. CDR1 and CDR2 from the germline V gene are DFQATT and SNEGSKA (reference sequence). CDR3 nucleotides: TGCAGTGCTAATAGTGGGGGGGGGAATGAAAAACTGTTTTTT. This gives the protein CSANSGGGNEKLFF.

V gene TRBV7-6 combines with J gene TRBJ2-1; 7 nucleotides agree with TRBD2. J gave up 8 bases and V 4 bases, and 11 bases lay outside the gene matches. CDR3 length: 15 residues. Per the germline V gene, CDR1 is SGHVS and CDR2 is FNYEAQ. CDR3 sequence: CASSSPGGTDHEQFF. CDR3 nucleotide sequence: TGTGCCAGCAGCTCTCCGGGGGGAACAGACCATGAGCAGTTCTTC.

The chain links TRBV5-4 to TRBJ2-2; TRBD1 or TRBD2 may be the D gene (5 bases each). V gave up 4 bases and J gave up 9 bases, with 19 bases separating them. The CDR3 totals 15 residues. Germline assignment: CDR1 SGHNT and CDR2 YYREEE (reference sequence). The DNA for the CDR3 is TGTGCCAGCAGCATTGGGAGCTTGACAGCCAGGGAGCTGTTTTTT. This translates into CASSIGSLTARELFF.

The rearrangement links TRBV3-1 to TRBJ2-2, with TRBD1 matching over 10 bases. Germline V lookup: CDR1 LGHDT, CDR2 YNNKEL (reference sequence). The CDR3 length is 16 residues. With 1 base clipped from V and 4 bases from J, the junction kept 3 bases outside the gene matches. DNA of the CDR3: TGTGCCAGCAGCCAAGCGACAGGGGGCTTCACCGGGGAGCTGTTTTTT. Translation: CASSQATGGFTGELFF.

This clonotype was seen a few times. The rearrangement links TRBV10-3 to TRBJ2-3; D might be TRBD1 (7 bases). Per the germline V gene, CDR1 is ENHRY and CDR2 is SYGVKD. CDR3 length: 16 residues. Trimming took off 8 bases at V and 3 bases at J, with 21 bases between the two ends. CDR3 residues: CAIQGGRQGSTDTQYF. CDR3 DNA: TGTGCCATCCAGGGGGGTCGGCAGGGCTCAACAGATACGCAGTATTTT.

This clonotype was counted between two and nine times. The chain has TRBV6-5 and TRBJ2-2, with D maybe TRBD1 (6 bases). This CDR3 spans 15 amino acids. V lost 10 bases and J 3 bases, leaving 18 bases between the germline ends. Germline CDR1 MNHEY, CDR2 SVGAGI. The CDR3, as DNA: TGTGCCACCAAGCGGCGCCAGGGGTACACCGGGGAGCTGTTTTTT. It translates to CATKRRQGYTGELFF.

This chain connects TRBV7-2 to TRBJ2-5; D not resolved. V dropped 3 bases and J dropped 1 base, with 12 bases sitting between them. This CDR3 has 15 amino acids. Germline values: CDR1 SGHTA, CDR2 FQGNSA. The CDR3 loop is CASSFPGTVQETQYF. CDR3 coding DNA: TGTGCCAGCAGCTTTCCAGGAACCGTCCAAGAGACCCAGTACTTC.

This clonotype was counted once. The chain joins TRBV11-2 to TRBJ2-1, with 12 bases fitting TRBD1. The CDR3 covers 15 residues. V was pared by 3 bases and J by 9 bases, with 6 bases of the junction left unmatched. Germline lookup yields CDR1 SGHAT and CDR2 FQNNGV. In nucleotides, the CDR3 is TGTGCCAGCAGCTTTTCCGGGACAGGGGGCGTTGAGCAGTTCTTC. This translates into CASSFSGTGGVEQFF.

This clonotype was seen a handful of times. The rearrangement joins TRBV4-3 to TRBJ2-7, with D perhaps TRBD1 (6 bases). CDR3 length: 16 residues. In germline, CDR1 is LGHNA, CDR2 YSLEER. V was shortened by 3 bases and J by 2 bases, with 17 bases between the two germline ends. The CDR3 is CASSQMPGVLTYEQYF. For the CDR3, the DNA is TGCGCCAGCAGCCAGATGCCAGGGGTTCTTACCTACGAGCAGTACTTC.

This clonotype occurred a few times. The chain combines TRBV24-1 with TRBJ1-5, with a tentative D call TRBD1 (5 bases). The CDR3 covers 15 residues. The V gene's germline CDR1 is KGHDR and CDR2 SFDVKD. V lost 9 bases to trimming and J lost 0 bases, with 14 bases between them. The CDR3 region is CATGPRGPSNQPQHF. CDR3 nucleotide sequence: TGTGCCACCGGGCCCCGGGGCCCTAGCAATCAGCCCCAGCATTTT.

This clonotype turned up a few times. The gene calls are TRBV7-2 and TRBJ2-7; TRBD1 matches at 12 bases. Trimming at V came to 5 bases and at J to 7 bases, leaving 9 bases not matched to a gene. Per germline, CDR1 SGHTA and CDR2 FQGNSA. This CDR3 has 15 residues. DNA of the CDR3: TGTGCCAGCAGCGCGGGACAGGGGGCGCGTTTTGAGCAGTACTTC. Its protein is CASSAGQGARFEQYF.

The sample holds a few counts of this clonotype. The chain recombines TRBV29-1 with TRBJ2-1; D is unresolved. CDR3 length: 11 amino acids. Per the germline V gene, CDR1 is SQVTM and CDR2 is ANQGSEA. V was pared by 7 bases and J by 2 bases, with 6 bases between. The CDR3 DNA sequence: TGCAGCGGAAGAGCCTACAATGAGCAGTTCTTC. Its protein product is CSGRAYNEQFF.

This clonotype was seen a few times. This chain connects TRBV18 to TRBJ2-7; D is possibly TRBD1 (5 bases). The CDR3 is made up of 13 amino acids. CDR1 and CDR2 from the germline V gene are KGHSH and LQKENI. V was pared by 6 bases and J by 2 bases, with 11 bases between. CDR3 bases: TGTGCCAGCTCTGACCAGGGTCCCTACGAGCAGTACTTC. This gives the protein CASSDQGPYEQYF.

V is TRBV20-1 and J is TRBJ1-1, with a weak D call TRBD1 (6 bases). The germline V gene has CDR1 DFQATT and CDR2 SNEGSKA (reference sequence). The CDR3 is 15 residues long. Trimming left V 1 base short and J 4 bases short, with 16 bases between. The CDR3 here is CSARGLQGGGTEAFF. CDR3 DNA: TGCAGTGCTAGAGGGCTACAGGGAGGGGGCACTGAAGCTTTCTTT.